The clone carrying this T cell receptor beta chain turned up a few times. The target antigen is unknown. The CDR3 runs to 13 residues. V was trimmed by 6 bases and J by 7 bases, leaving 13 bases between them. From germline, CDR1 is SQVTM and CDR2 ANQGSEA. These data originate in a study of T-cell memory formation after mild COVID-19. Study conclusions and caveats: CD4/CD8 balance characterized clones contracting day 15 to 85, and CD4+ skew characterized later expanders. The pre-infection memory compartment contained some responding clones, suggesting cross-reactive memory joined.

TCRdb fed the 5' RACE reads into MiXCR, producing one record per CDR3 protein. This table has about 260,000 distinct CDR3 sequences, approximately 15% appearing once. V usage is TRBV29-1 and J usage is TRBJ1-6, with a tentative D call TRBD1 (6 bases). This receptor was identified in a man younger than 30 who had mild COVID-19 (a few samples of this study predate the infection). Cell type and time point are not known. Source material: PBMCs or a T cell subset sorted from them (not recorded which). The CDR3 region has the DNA TGCAGCGTGGACAGAGAGAGGAATTCACCCCTCCACTTT. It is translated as CSVDRERNSPLHF.